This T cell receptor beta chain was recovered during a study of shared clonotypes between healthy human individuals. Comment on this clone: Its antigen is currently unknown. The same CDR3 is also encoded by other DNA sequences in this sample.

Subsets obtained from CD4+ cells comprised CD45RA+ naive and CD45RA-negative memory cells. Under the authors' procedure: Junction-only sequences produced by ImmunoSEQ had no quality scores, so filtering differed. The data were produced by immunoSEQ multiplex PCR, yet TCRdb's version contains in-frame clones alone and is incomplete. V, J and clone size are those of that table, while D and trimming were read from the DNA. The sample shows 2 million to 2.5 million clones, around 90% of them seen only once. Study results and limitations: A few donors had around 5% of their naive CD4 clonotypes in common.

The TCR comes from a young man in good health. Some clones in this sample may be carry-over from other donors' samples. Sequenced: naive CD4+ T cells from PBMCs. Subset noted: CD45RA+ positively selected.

Here the CDR3 reads CASRRQGNTEAFF. The CDR3 nucleotides read TGTGCCAGCCGACGACAGGGGAACACTGAAGCTTTCTTT. J is TRBJ1-1 and V is TRBV27, with 7 nucleotides matching TRBD1. V was clipped by 8 bases and J by 1 base; unmatched bases: 4. From germline, CDR1 is MNHEY and CDR2 SMNVEV (reference sequence). The CDR3 runs 13 residues.